This T cell receptor (beta chain) was captured in a study of beta chain features in type 1 diabetes. General study results and limits: Among patients with Type 1 diabetes, TCRB CDR3s were moderately but significantly shorter in every one of the four CD4+ subsets. Fewer junction insertions and more nucleotide deletions appeared in type 1 diabetes patients. Compared with healthy donors, patients appeared to share more similar naive, central memory and regulatory TCRB repertoires.

Reverse transcribing all isolated RNA meant expressed TCRB transcripts were sequenced. Clones were read by immunoSEQ multiplex PCR, and TCRdb kept only the in-frame ones, dropping some. The sample lists roughly 250,000 clones, about a fifth occurring once. Looked up from germline, CDR1 is MRHNA and CDR2 is SNTAGT. V lost 6 bases to trimming and J lost 2 bases, with 12 bases between them. The CDR3 sequence is 14 residues long. Cell sorting via CD45RO/CCR7/CD25/CD127/CD95/CD27 was performed to obtain CD4+ naive, central memory, regulatory and stem cell-like memory cells. Regarding this clone: Its antigen is currently unknown.

The V gene is TRBV6-4, the J gene TRBJ2-3, with a tentative D call TRBD2 (6 bases). This clonotype originated in a middle-aged woman with type 1 diabetes. Sequenced material: naive CD4+ T cells from blood. CDR3 DNA sequence: TGTGCCAGCAGCCGCGGGGCATTCACAGATACGCAGTATTTT. Translation gives CASSRGAFTDTQYF.